Below, 30 T cell receptor beta chains from the same sample are listed, as sequenced in a study of vaccination effects on CD4 cells after COVID-19. The assay was immunoSEQ multiplex PCR, and TCRdb's table has in-frame clones only and misses some. The table includes about 74,000 clones, approximately 71% detected once. Subsequent to a culture period of 10 to 11 days, CD4+ T cells were isolated. Their antigens are not known. The sample was CD4+ T cells from PBMCs cultured without peptide, taken before COVID-19 vaccination. The receptors shown here come from a human donor who received a COVID-19 vaccine.

This clone was seen only a few times. The J gene is TRBJ2-2, the V gene TRBV19; TRBD1 agrees at 7 bases. This CDR3 has 14 amino acids. V shed 10 bases, J shed 0 bases, and the junction held 5 bases outside the gene matches. Germline loops: CDR1 LNHDA, CDR2 SQIVND (reference sequence). The CDR3 region is CATTDRPNTGELFF. In DNA, the CDR3 is TGTGCCACCACGGACAGGCCGAACACCGGGGAGCTGTTTTTT.

V gene TRBV6-4 combines with J gene TRBJ2-2; perhaps D is TRBD1 or TRBD2 (5 bases each). With 5 bases removed from V and 0 bases from J, the gap between germline ends came to 16 bases. CDR3 length: 17 residues. Germline assignment: CDR1 MRHNA and CDR2 SNTAGT. The CDR3 coding sequence is TGTGCCAGCAGTAGTCGGCCCGGGACGGCGAACACCGGGGAGCTGTTTTTT. This sequence encodes CASSSRPGTANTGELFF.

The chain couples TRBV7-3 to TRBJ2-1; 8 bases match TRBD1. Germline CDR1 and CDR2: SGHTA and FQGTGA. The V segment lost 2 bases and the J segment 3 bases; nucleotides outside the gene matches: 6. The CDR3 spans 16 residues. The CDR3 protein is CASSLLQGGGYNEQFF. The DNA of the CDR3 is TGTGCCAGCAGCTTACTACAGGGGGGTGGCTACAATGAGCAGTTCTTC.

This chain connects TRBV19 to TRBJ1-2, with D unclear. Germline V CDR1 and CDR2: LNHDA, SQIVND (reference sequence). CDR3 length equals 13 residues. V lost 3 bases and J lost 8, with 13 bases in between. CDR3 sequence: CASSIDLNYGYTF. Here the CDR3 DNA reads TGTGCCAGTAGTATTGACCTTAATTACGGCTACACCTTC.

The J gene is TRBJ2-2, the V gene TRBV5-4, with D unresolved. This CDR3 region has 13 residues. Germline V gene sequence: CDR1 SGHNT, CDR2 YYREEE (reference sequence). V lost 1 base and J lost 6, with 7 bases in between. The CDR3 DNA reads TGTGCCAGCAGCTTGTTGGTTTCCGGGGAGCTGTTTTTT. It encodes CASSLLVSGELFF.

This sequence joins TRBV6-1 and TRBJ2-7; 8 nucleotides line up with TRBD1. Looked up from germline, CDR1 is MNHNS and CDR2 is SASEGT. V was pared by 3 bases and J by 2 bases, with 6 bases of the junction left unmatched. This CDR3 has 15 amino acids. This CDR3 reads CASSEAGGAPYEQYV. The CDR3 region has the DNA TGTGCCAGCAGTGAGGCAGGGGGCGCCCCCTACGAGCAGTACGTC.

This chain uses TRBV19 with TRBJ1-1, with D perhaps matching TRBD1 (6 bases). Trimming cost V 5 bases and J 6 bases, with 16 bases left between them. CDR1 and CDR2 (germline): LNHDA, SQIVND (reference sequence). The length of the CDR3 is 14 residues. The CDR3 DNA reads TGTGCCAGTAGTGCATCCGGGACAAAGGCTGAAGCTTTCTTT. It translates to CASSASGTKAEAFF. Drawing the rest from reference TRBV19 and TRBJ1-1, the complete variable domain is DGGITQSPKYLFRKEGQNVTLSCEQNLNHDAMYWYRQDPGQGLRLIYYSQIVNDFQKGDIAEGYSVSREKKESFPLTVTSAQKNPTAFYLCASSASGTKAEAFFGQGTRLTVV.

J is TRBJ2-7 and V is TRBV7-3, with 8 bases aligning to TRBD2. V trimming: 5 bases; J trimming: 3 bases; junction bases outside the gene matches: 9. The CDR3 loop spans 15 amino acids. Germline V gene data show CDR1 as SGHTA and CDR2 as FQGTGA. CDR3: CASSRPGGPSYEQYV. In nucleotides, the CDR3 is TGTGCCAGCAGCCGGCCGGGGGGGCCCAGCTACGAGCAGTACGTC.

V gene TRBV6-5 combines with J gene TRBJ1-1; weak D call: TRBD1 (6 bases). The CDR3 totals 15 residues. The V end lost 6 bases, the J end lost 5 bases, and 19 bases lay between the germline ends. Germline V gene data show CDR1 as MNHEY and CDR2 as SVGAGI. The CDR3 bases are TGTGCCAGCAGCATCCCCTCACAGGGAAGGACTGAAGCTTTCTTT. Protein sequence: CASSIPSQGRTEAFF.

This clone appeared a single time. V and J are TRBV5-6 and TRBJ1-3; D gene uncertain. The ends were cut back, 1 base at V and 0 bases at J, with 5 bases in the middle. The CDR3 loop spans 14 amino acids. CDR1 SGHDT and CDR2 YYEEEE come from the germline V gene. This CDR3 is CASSLSGSGNTIYF. The CDR3 nucleotides are TGTGCCAGCAGCTTGTCTGGCTCTGGAAACACCATATATTTT.

The V and J genes are TRBV5-1 and TRBJ2-2; D gene uncertain. The CDR3 runs to 14 residues. Deletions cut 4 bases from V and 0 bases from J, with 7 bases between. The germline CDR1 and CDR2 sequences are SGHRS and YFSETQ. The chain's CDR3 is CASSPTANTGELFF. The CDR3 DNA reads as TGCGCCAGCAGCCCCACAGCGAACACCGGGGAGCTGTTTTTT.

This chain uses TRBV24-1 with TRBJ2-3; D is unresolved. Trimming cost V 3 bases and J 2 bases, with 11 bases left between them. This CDR3 region has 15 residues. Looked up from germline, CDR1 is KGHDR and CDR2 is SFDVKD. Written as DNA, the CDR3 is TGTGCCACCAGTGATATCGTGGGTTACACAGATACGCAGTATTTT. Encoded protein: CATSDIVGYTDTQYF.

V usage is TRBV7-2 and J usage is TRBJ1-4; D unresolved. The V end was cut by 8 bases, the J end by 3 bases, with 16 bases between. This CDR3 is built from 15 residues. Germline V gene sequence: CDR1 SGHTA, CDR2 FQGNSA. CDR3 sequence: CASLEGPGSNEKLFF. CDR3 in DNA: TGTGCCAGCTTGGAGGGTCCCGGTTCTAATGAAAAACTGTTTTTT.

The chain carries TRBV9 and TRBJ2-2, with D hard to call. Germline V gene lookup returns CDR1 SGDLS and CDR2 YYNGEE. The CDR3 contains 14 residues. V lost 0 bases and J 1 base, leaving 4 bases between the germline ends. CDR3: CASSVVVNTGELFF. For the CDR3, the DNA is TGTGCCAGCAGCGTAGTTGTGAACACCGGGGAGCTGTTTTTT.

This chain joins TRBV3-1 (or the pseudogene TRBV3-2) and TRBJ2-3; weak D call: TRBD1 (6 bases). This CDR3 comprises 16 residues. Germline V lookup: CDR1 LGHDT, CDR2 YNNKEL (reference sequence). Trimming took 6 bases from V and 4 from J, leaving 20 bases between them. The CDR3 loop is CASSFLAGTSPDTQYF. In DNA form, the CDR3 reads TGTGCCAGCAGTTTTCTCGCCGGGACATCTCCAGATACGCAGTATTTT.

The chain employs TRBV25-1 and TRBJ1-5; a weak D match, TRBD1 (5 bases). Trimming removed 2 bases at V and 0 bases at J, with 8 bases between. The V gene's germline CDR1 is MGHDK and CDR2 SYGVNS. The CDR3 is 15 residues long. The CDR3 region is CASSETGDSNQPQHF. DNA for the CDR3: TGTGCCAGCAGTGAAACGGGGGATAGCAATCAGCCCCAGCATTTT.

This clone was seen just once. In nucleotides, the CDR3 is TGTGCCAGTAGTATAGGGGTGGAAGATACGCAGTATTTT. It translates to CASSIGVEDTQYF. The genes are TRBV19 and TRBJ2-3; D remains unclear. Trimming took 1 base from V and 5 from J, leaving 7 bases between them. Germline V gene sequence: CDR1 LNHDA, CDR2 SQIVND (reference sequence). The CDR3 has 13 residues.

The chain couples TRBV6-2 or TRBV6-3 to TRBJ2-1, with 15 bases identical to TRBD2. CDR3 length equals 15 residues. V gave up 6 bases and J gave up 13 bases; unmatched junction bases: 10. Per the germline V gene, CDR1 is MNHEY and CDR2 is SVGEGT. CDR3 bases: TGTGCCAGCAGCCGAGGGGGACTAGCGGGGGGAGATCAGTTCTTC. As protein: CASSRGGLAGGDQFF.

This chain joins TRBV6-5 and TRBJ1-4; D unresolved. The CDR3 extends over 13 amino acids. From germline, CDR1 is MNHEY and CDR2 SVGAGI. V was cut by 2 bases and J by 10 bases, with 11 bases left in between. The CDR3 region has the DNA TGTGCCAGCAGTTACGTGGCTGAGGGAAAACTGTTTTTT. Its translation is CASSYVAEGKLFF.

V usage is TRBV5-5 and J usage is TRBJ2-2, with 12 bases lining up with TRBD1. The germline V gene has CDR1 SGHKS and CDR2 YYEKEE (reference sequence). V shed 5 bases, J shed 4 bases, and the junction held 12 bases outside the gene matches. The CDR3 has 18 residues. The DNA for the CDR3 is TGTGCCAGCAGACGCGGGACAGGGGGCCTCAAACCCACCGGGGAGCTGTTTTTT. As protein: CASRRGTGGLKPTGELFF.

The V gene is TRBV5-1, the J gene TRBJ2-5, with 7 bases that match TRBD2. This CDR3 spans 14 amino acids. The germline CDR1 and CDR2 sequences are SGHRS and YFSETQ. V was pared by 4 bases and J by 1 base, with 4 bases of the junction left unmatched. In DNA form, the CDR3 reads TGCGCCAGCAGCCCGCGGGGGTTCCAAGAGACCCAGTACTTC. It yields the protein CASSPRGFQETQYF.

V and J are TRBV5-6 and TRBJ2-7; 7 bases align to TRBD1. Germline CDR1 is SGHDT and CDR2 is YYEEEE. There are 14 residues in the CDR3. Trimming cost V 5 bases and J 6 bases; bases outside gene matches: 11. This CDR3 is CASRNKDRVFEQYV. DNA of the CDR3: TGTGCCAGCAGGAACAAAGACAGGGTATTCGAGCAGTACGTC.

The chain carries TRBV12-3 or TRBV12-4 and TRBJ2-7; 7 nucleotides match TRBD1. This CDR3 comprises 13 residues. The J segment lost 0 bases and the V segment lost 6 bases, leaving 2 bases of the junction unmatched. The CDR3 bases are TGTGCCAGCAGCCGGACAGGCTCCTACGAGCAGTACGTC. Protein product: CASSRTGSYEQYV.

The chain combines TRBV28 with TRBJ1-4; TRBD1 matches at 7 bases. Germline CDR1 MDHEN, CDR2 SYDVKM. J gave up 8 bases and V 8 bases, and 17 bases lay outside the gene matches. This CDR3 has 16 amino acids. CDR3 loop: CASGASTGSRGEKLFF. The DNA for the CDR3 is TGTGCCAGCGGGGCCTCGACAGGGTCACGAGGGGAAAAACTGTTTTTT.

The chain couples TRBV11-2 to TRBJ1-3; D perhaps matches TRBD1 (5 bases). V was cut by 1 base and J by 4 bases, with 11 bases left in between. Germline V gene data show CDR1 as SGHAT and CDR2 as FQNNGV. This CDR3 has 15 residues. As DNA, the CDR3 is TGTGCCAGCAGCTTAGTTCCAGGGAACGGAAACACCATATATTTT. This gives the protein CASSLVPGNGNTIYF.

The gene calls are TRBV24-1 and TRBJ1-4; tentative D call: TRBD1 (5 bases). This CDR3 is built from 17 residues. The germline CDR1 and CDR2 sequences are KGHDR and SFDVKD. The V and J ends lost 0 bases and 0 bases respectively, with 10 bases between them. The CDR3 region is CATSDLQRGPTNEKLFF. In DNA, the CDR3 is TGTGCCACCAGTGATTTGCAAAGGGGACCAACTAATGAAAAACTGTTTTTT.

V is TRBV5-5 and J is TRBJ2-2; tentative D call: TRBD1 (5 bases). The CDR3 is 18 residues long. V was cut by 4 bases and J by 4 bases, with 23 bases left in between. Germline V gene data show CDR1 as SGHKS and CDR2 as YYEKEE (reference sequence). The CDR3 protein is CASSQEPGHNLGTGELFF. CDR3 nucleotides: TGTGCCAGCAGCCAAGAACCCGGACATAACCTGGGCACCGGGGAGCTGTTTTTT.

V is TRBV5-1 and J is TRBJ2-2; D gene uncertain. Trimming took off 4 bases at V and 1 base at J, with 11 bases between the two ends. CDR1 is SGHRS and CDR2 is YFSETQ in the germline V gene. The CDR3 sequence is 15 residues long. CDR3 loop: CASSPYRGNTGELFF. Here the CDR3 DNA reads TGCGCCAGCAGCCCGTACAGAGGGAACACCGGGGAGCTGTTTTTT.

V usage is TRBV5-6 and J usage is TRBJ1-2; D is unclear. The CDR3 covers 17 residues. The germline CDR1 and CDR2 sequences are SGHDT and YYEEEE. V gave up 0 bases and J gave up 5 bases, with 20 bases separating them. In nucleotides, the CDR3 is TGTGCCAGCAGCTTGGCCGACGACACCGGGAAGCGGTATGGCTACACCTTC. This encodes CASSLADDTGKRYGYTF.

CDR3 region: CATRDSSQETQYF. The CDR3 coding sequence is TGTGCCACCAGGGACAGTAGCCAAGAGACCCAGTACTTC. The rearrangement joins TRBV24-1 to TRBJ2-5, with D perhaps TRBD1 (6 bases). The CDR3 is 13 amino acids. Germline V lookup: CDR1 KGHDR, CDR2 SFDVKD. The V and J ends lost 7 bases and 1 base respectively, with 9 bases between them.